This is a list of T cell receptor beta chains from one sample in a study of regulatory T cells in long-lasting Graves disease. TCRdb itself ran the multiplex PCR reads through MiXCR, one entry per CDR3 protein. The sample includes around 500,000 distinct CDR3 sequences, more than 10% of them seen just once. The same specimen was also included in a second study, on T cells in Graves' hyperthyroidism and ophthalmopathy.

The sequencing here drew on peripheral blood mononuclear cells (PBMCs), taken at new diagnosis, from a patient treated with antithyroid drugs. The receptors derive from a woman in her twenties or thirties with Graves disease. The CDR3 runs from the conserved cysteine through the conserved F or W. A D gene is named only where the DNA matches it firmly. Size is omitted from some rows. Given values are once, few, many or a class for expanded clones.

TRBD1 | 14 | few | TRBJ2-7 | TRBV6-1 | CASSTGTGGVEQYF | TGTGCCAGCAGCACCGGGACAGGGGGCGTCGAGCAGTACTTC
. | 14 | . | TRBJ2-3 | TRBV3-1 | CASSQEAYTDTQYF | TGTGCCAGCAGCCAAGAGGCGTACACAGATACGCAGTATTTT
TRBD2 | 14 | many | TRBJ2-3 | TRBV19 | CATAGLADTDTQYF | TGTGCCACCGCAGGACTAGCGGACACAGATACGCAGTATTTT
. | 14 | many | TRBJ2-7 | TRBV27 | CARSLGPSHYEQYF | TGTGCCAGATCCCTGGGACCATCCCACTACGAGCAGTACTTC
TRBD1 | 14 | many | TRBJ1-2 | TRBV7-9 | CASSLEWTGVSYTF | TGTGCCAGCAGCTTAGAATGGACAGGTGTCAGCTACACCTTC
TRBD1 | 14 | many | TRBJ1-6 | TRBV20-1 | CSARPGQGDSPLHF | TGCAGTGCCAGACCGGGACAGGGTGATTCACCCCTCCACTTT
. | 12 | many | TRBJ1-4 | TRBV7-2 | CASSSGSEKLFF | TGTGCCAGCAGTTCCGGTTCTGAAAAACTGTTTTTT
. | 16 | many | TRBJ2-3 | TRBV7-2 | CASSEWGAASTDTQYF | TGTGCCAGCAGCGAATGGGGGGCAGCTAGCACAGATACGCAGTATTTT
. | 14 | few | TRBJ1-6 | TRBV27 | CASTDNRDNSPLHF | TGTGCCAGCACCGACAACAGGGATAATTCACCCCTCCACTTT
. | 18 | many | TRBJ2-7 | TRBV2 | CASSEGPGFTGFYYEQYF | TGTGCCAGCAGTGAAGGCCCTGGATTTACAGGGTTTTACTACGAGCAGTACTTC
TRBD1 | 14 | many | TRBJ2-7 | TRBV11-3 | CASSLRDRSYEQYF | TGTGCCAGCAGCTTAAGGGACAGGAGCTACGAGCAGTACTTC
TRBD2 | 15 | many | TRBJ2-1 | TRBV11-2 | CASTPNWLAGSEQFF | TGTGCCAGCACCCCAAATTGGCTAGCGGGGAGTGAGCAGTTCTTC
TRBD1 | 13 | many | TRBJ1-6 | TRBV20-1 | CSARATGNSPLHF | TGCAGTGCTAGAGCGACAGGGAATTCACCCCTCCACTTT
TRBD1 | 15 | few | TRBJ1-1 | TRBV28 | CASGTTGTGAPEAFF | TGTGCCAGCGGTACCACCGGGACAGGGGCCCCTGAAGCTTTCTTT
TRBD1 | 17 | many | TRBJ2-1 | TRBV27 | CASSLLSPGGKHNEQFF | TGTGCCAGCAGTTTACTCTCGCCAGGGGGTAAGCACAATGAGCAGTTCTTC
. | 12 | few | TRBJ1-5 | TRBV20-1 | CSARDTLGPQHF | TGCAGTGCTAGAGACACCCTAGGGCCCCAGCATTTT
. | 17 | . | TRBJ2-1 | TRBV6-5 | CASSYSIGDWPYNEQFF | TGTGCCAGCAGTTACTCGATCGGGGACTGGCCCTACAATGAGCAGTTCTTC
TRBD1 | 11 | . | TRBJ2-7 | TRBV5-1 | CEDRTSYEQYF | TGCGAGGACAGGACTTCCTACGAGCAGTACTTC
. | 16 | few | TRBJ2-7 | TRBV7-8 | CASSSPLGQLIPEQYF | TGTGCCAGCAGCTCGCCCCTAGGCCAGTTAATACCCGAGCAGTACTTC
TRBD1 | 16 | . | TRBJ1-4 | TRBV5-1 | CASSDGQGTINEKLFF | TGCGCCAGCAGCGACGGACAGGGGACTATTAATGAAAAACTGTTTTTT
. | 17 | many | TRBJ2-3 | TRBV12-3/TRBV12-4 | CASSFWGTEGYGDTQYF | TGTGCCAGCAGTTTTTGGGGAACTGAGGGATACGGAGATACGCAGTATTTT
. | 14 | . | TRBJ2-3 | TRBV5-1 | CASSSRTVTDTQYF | TGCGCCAGCAGCTCTAGGACAGTCACAGATACGCAGTATTTT
. | 14 | many | TRBJ2-1 | TRBV10-3 | CAISDGSSYNEQFF | TGTGCCATCAGTGACGGGAGCTCCTACAATGAGCAGTTCTTC
. | 13 | many | TRBJ1-2 | TRBV28 | CASSLVFNYGYTF | TGTGCCAGCAGTTTGGTTTTCAACTATGGCTACACCTTC
. | 12 | . | TRBJ1-1 | TRBV18 | CASSSKQTEAFF | TGTGCCAGCTCATCTAAGCAAACTGAAGCTTTCTTT
TRBD2 | 13 | many | TRBJ2-5 | TRBV12-3/TRBV12-4 | CASTGGSYETQYF | TGTGCCAGCACCGGCGGGAGTTATGAGACCCAGTACTTC
. | 13 | many | TRBJ1-4 | TRBV2 | CASRGSMSEKLFF | TGTGCCAGCAGGGGGTCGATGTCTGAAAAACTGTTTTTT
. | 14 | many | TRBJ1-4 | TRBV24-1 | CATSDPQEGGKLFF | TGTGCCACCAGTGATCCCCAGGAGGGGGGAAAACTGTTTTTT
. | 11 | many | TRBJ2-1 | TRBV4-2 | CASSQEKLGFF | TGTGCCAGCAGCCAAGAGAAGCTAGGGTTCTTC
. | 14 | . | TRBJ1-1 | TRBV10-3 | CAISGTMGFGDAFF | TGTGCCATCAGCGGGACTATGGGGTTTGGTGATGCTTTCTTT
. | 15 | few | TRBJ2-2 | TRBV5-1 | CASSLAQGGAGELFF | TGCGCCAGCAGCTTGGCCCAGGGGGGGGCCGGGGAGCTGTTTTTT
. | 15 | once | TRBJ2-2 | TRBV7-6 | CASSPRNANTGELFF | TGTGCCAGCAGCCCCCGGAACGCTAACACCGGGGAGCTGTTTTTT
. | 13 | few | TRBJ1-4 | TRBV30 | CAFSGAANEKLFF | TGTGCCTTCTCGGGTGCGGCTAATGAAAAACTGTTTTTT
. | 16 | many | TRBJ2-5 | TRBV6-1 | CASSEEKGSSQETQYF | TGTGCCAGCAGTGAAGAGAAGGGTTCCAGCCAAGAGACCCAGTACTTC
. | 15 | . | TRBJ1-1 | TRBV7-2 | CASANLAVGYTEAFF | TGTGCCAGCGCTAATCTCGCGGTTGGATACACTGAAGCTTTCTTT
. | 14 | many | TRBJ2-7 | TRBV7-3 | CASSLTPGSYEQYF | TGTGCCAGCAGCTTAACACCGGGATCCTACGAGCAGTACTTC
. | 14 | . | TRBJ2-7 | TRBV2 | CASSLGTFGPEQYF | TGTGCCAGCAGCCTCGGGACATTTGGGCCCGAGCAGTACTTC
. | 14 | many | TRBJ1-6 | TRBV20-1 | CSARDRSNNSPLHF | TGCAGTGCTAGAGACCGCAGCAATAATTCACCCCTCCACTTT
TRBD2 | 19 | . | TRBJ2-3 | TRBV3-1 | CASSLDWREGLVGTDTQYF | TGTGCCAGCAGCCTTGACTGGCGGGAGGGCCTGGTTGGCACAGATACGCAGTATTTT
. | 15 | . | TRBJ2-7 | TRBV28 | CASSSRWRGSYEQYF | TGTGCCAGCAGTTCAAGGTGGAGGGGCTCCTACGAGCAGTACTTC
. | 15 | many | TRBJ2-2 | TRBV24-1 | CATSDYSENTGELFF | TGTGCCACCAGTGATTACTCCGAGAACACCGGGGAGCTGTTTTTT
. | 19 | few | TRBJ2-1 | TRBV9 | CASSVVPGGPGYFYNEQFF | TGTGCCAGCAGCGTAGTACCCGGGGGCCCAGGGTATTTCTACAATGAGCAGTTCTTC
TRBD1 | 14 | many | TRBJ2-5 | TRBV11-2 | CASSSKDREETQYF | TGTGCCAGCAGTTCGAAGGACAGGGAAGAGACCCAGTACTTC
TRBD1 | 14 | few | TRBJ1-1 | TRBV5-4 | CASSFQGAYTEAFF | TGTGCCAGCAGCTTCCAGGGGGCTTACACTGAAGCTTTCTTT
TRBD2 | 16 | . | TRBJ2-2 | TRBV6-2/TRBV6-3 | CASSYLAGDNTGELFF | TGTGCCAGCAGTTACCTGGCGGGAGACAACACCGGGGAGCTGTTTTTT
. | 13 | few | TRBJ2-1 | TRBV5-6 | CASSWSTGNEQFF | TGTGCCAGCAGCTGGAGCACGGGTAATGAGCAGTTCTTC
. | 14 | . | TRBJ1-5 | TRBV5-6 | CASSRSDRNQPQHF | TGTGCCAGCAGCCGAAGCGACAGAAATCAGCCCCAGCATTTT
. | 17 | many | TRBJ1-1 | TRBV7-9 | CASSFLIGEGMNTEAFF | TGTGCCAGCAGCTTCCTAATTGGGGAGGGCATGAACACTGAAGCTTTCTTT
. | 14 | many | TRBJ1-5 | TRBV12-3/TRBV12-4 | CASSRVGSNQPQHF | TGTGCCAGCAGCAGGGTTGGTTCTAATCAGCCCCAGCATTTT
. | 15 | . | TRBJ2-2 | TRBV7-9 | CASSLPSSGAGELFF | TGTGCCAGCAGCTTACCTAGTTCTGGGGCCGGGGAGCTGTTTTTT
. | 16 | many | TRBJ2-1 | TRBV24-1 | CATSEGGVADLNEQFF | TGTGCCACCAGTGAAGGAGGGGTAGCGGACCTTAATGAGCAGTTCTTC
. | 14 | many | TRBJ2-2 | TRBV6-1 | CASTGTPDTGELFF | TGTGCCAGCACCGGGACACCCGACACCGGGGAGCTGTTTTTT